The 30 T cell receptor beta chains below come from one sample, sequenced in a study of T-cell reconstitution after alpha-beta-depleted transplantation in children. The authors prepared the TCRbeta library with unique molecular identifiers. TCRdb re-called the PCR reads with MiXCR, one entry per CDR3 protein. The sample gives more than 150,000 distinct CDR3 sequences, less than 8% of which show up once; 3% to 3.5% is in the top ten. Sequencing used PBMCs from the stem cell graft donor, obtained from the stem cell graft. The receptor source for this set is a human donor who donated a stem cell graft to a child with Wiskott-Aldrich syndrome.

The chain uses TRBV28 and TRBJ2-7; D remains unclear. Germline CDR1 and CDR2: MDHEN and SYDVKM. V was cut by 4 bases and J by 6 bases, with 7 bases left in between. The CDR3 has 11 residues. As DNA, the CDR3 is TGTGCCAGCAGTTCCTGGGGCGAGCAGTACTTC. This sequence encodes CASSSWGEQYF.

This clonotype was observed a few times. The chain couples TRBV20-1 to TRBJ2-7; no clear D gene. Germline V gene lookup returns CDR1 DFQATT and CDR2 SNEGSKA (reference sequence). Trimming left V 2 bases short and J 3 bases short, with 8 bases between. The CDR3 is made up of 12 amino acids. The CDR3 loop reads CSARTQDYEQYF. The CDR3 region has the DNA TGCAGTGCTAGAACCCAGGACTACGAGCAGTACTTC.

In its sample, this clonotype was seen many times. CDR3 nucleotide sequence: TGTGCCATCAGGGGGACGGATGAACGGGAGCAGTACTTC. The encoded protein is CAIRGTDEREQYF. The V gene is TRBV10-3, the J gene TRBJ2-7; D may be TRBD1 or TRBD2 (5 bases each). V was cut by 6 bases and J by 7 bases, with 16 bases left in between. This CDR3 has 13 residues. In germline, CDR1 is ENHRY, CDR2 SYGVKD.

In its sample, this clonotype was seen many times. The chain's CDR3 is CASSLRGTGNYNEQFF. For the CDR3, the DNA is TGTGCCAGCAGCTTAAGGGGGACAGGGAACTACAATGAGCAGTTCTTC. This chain uses TRBV11-3 with TRBJ2-1; 9 bases are shared with TRBD1. Germline CDR1 and CDR2: SGHNT and YENEEA. The V and J ends lost 2 bases and 3 bases, in that order; junction bases with no gene match: 5. This CDR3 comprises 16 residues.

In its sample, this clonotype was seen a few times. This sequence joins TRBV2 and TRBJ1-4; no clear D gene. Trimming took off 6 bases at V and 4 bases at J, with 12 bases between the two ends. CDR3 size: 14 residues. Germline assignment: CDR1 SNHLY and CDR2 FYNNEI. Here the CDR3 reads CASRSSSGNEKLFF. The CDR3 DNA sequence: TGTGCCAGCAGAAGTTCATCGGGTAATGAAAAACTGTTTTTT.

This clonotype was picked up many times. The chain recombines TRBV7-9 with TRBJ2-1; the D gene could be TRBD1 or TRBD2 (6 bases each). CDR1 SEHNR and CDR2 FQNEAQ come from the germline V gene (reference sequence). The CDR3 runs to 12 residues. Trimming removed 5 bases from V and 8 bases from J, with 10 bases in between. CDR3: CASSPGAYEQFF. The CDR3 nucleotides are TGTGCCAGCAGCCCGGGGGCGTATGAGCAGTTCTTC.

This clonotype was recorded at least ten times. The chain couples TRBV10-3 to TRBJ2-2, with D possibly TRBD1 on 6 matching bases. This CDR3 has 17 amino acids. The germline V gene has CDR1 ENHRY and CDR2 SYGVKD. Deletions cut 8 bases from V and 4 bases from J, with 23 bases between. Written as DNA, the CDR3 is TGTGCCATCGGGGATTCCGGGACACCGCCGGGCACCGGGGAGCTGTTTTTT. It specifies CAIGDSGTPPGTGELFF.

This clonotype appeared many times. V usage is TRBV29-1 and J usage is TRBJ1-1; D might be TRBD1 (5 bases). CDR3 length: 11 residues. Trimming stripped 5 bases from V and 8 bases from J, with 12 bases between. Germline CDR1 reads SQVTM; CDR2 reads ANQGSEA. CDR3 DNA: TGCAGCGTTCAAGGGGCGGTCGAAGCTTTCTTT. It is translated as CSVQGAVEAFF.

J is TRBJ2-1 and V is TRBV6-1; 8 bases map to TRBD1. The J segment lost 7 bases and the V segment lost 4 bases, leaving 6 bases of the junction unmatched. This CDR3 spans 14 amino acids. Germline CDR1 and CDR2: MNHNS and SASEGT. The CDR3 DNA sequence: TGTGCCAGCAGTGTTACAGGGGGTCAGAATGAGCAGTTCTTC. It encodes CASSVTGGQNEQFF.

This clonotype was recorded at least ten times. The rearrangement uses TRBV20-1 and TRBJ2-1; D possibly corresponds to TRBD2 (5 bases). V lost 3 bases, J lost 0 bases, and 9 bases lay in between. The CDR3 extends over 14 amino acids. CDR1 and CDR2 (germline): DFQATT, SNEGSKA (reference sequence). The CDR3 sequence is CSARDSRSYNEQFF. The DNA of the CDR3 is TGCAGTGCTAGGGACTCCCGCTCCTACAATGAGCAGTTCTTC.

This clonotype was counted ten times or more. The chain combines TRBV12-3 or TRBV12-4 with TRBJ1-5; no clear D. CDR3 length: 14 amino acids. The V gene lost 6 bases and the J gene lost 0 bases, with 9 bases spanning the gap. CDR3 DNA: TGTGCCAGCAGCCTTAGCGATAGCAATCAGCCCCAGCATTTT. Its translation is CASSLSDSNQPQHF.

This clonotype has a count of ten or more. The chain links TRBV7-2 to TRBJ2-3; 11 positions match TRBD1. CDR1 and CDR2 from the germline V gene are SGHTA and FQGNSA. The V and J ends lost 5 bases and 7 bases, in that order; junction bases with no gene match: 8. This CDR3 contains 15 residues. CDR3 region: CASSIRDRGWNTQYF. The CDR3 DNA follows: TGTGCCAGCAGCATCCGGGACAGGGGGTGGAATACGCAGTATTTT.

As to this clonotype: A clone one base away is much larger, so this may be a read error. The chain has TRBV7-9 and TRBJ2-1; D ambiguous. The CDR3 runs 12 residues. Germline-derived CDR1 and CDR2 are SEHNR and FQNEAQ (reference sequence). CDR3 region: CGSSLTYNEQFF. CDR3 nucleotides: TGTGGCAGCAGCTTAACTTACAATGAGCAGTTCTTC.

There are many counts of this clonotype. The V call is TRBV12-3 or TRBV12-4, the J call TRBJ1-1, with D possibly TRBD1 on 5 matching bases. Trimming pared 3 bases from V and 5 bases from J, leaving 13 bases between. This CDR3 is 14 amino acids long. The CDR3 nucleotides are TGTGCCAGCAGTTTTATGGGGGGTTGGACTGAAGCTTTCTTT. It specifies CASSFMGGWTEAFF.

This clonotype has at least ten counts. The CDR3 nucleotides read TGTGCCAGCAGCTTCGGGGTCGGGGAGCTGTTTTTT. Encoded protein: CASSFGVGELFF. The rearrangement links TRBV7-9 to TRBJ2-2, with D possibly matching TRBD2 (5 bases). Per germline, CDR1 SEHNR and CDR2 FQNEAQ (reference sequence). CDR3 length: 12 amino acids. V was trimmed by 3 bases and J by 7 bases, leaving 6 bases between them.

This clonotype was seen repeatedly, ten times or more. This rearrangement joins TRBV5-1 to TRBJ1-2; D may be TRBD1 (6 bases). The CDR3 is made up of 13 amino acids. Germline CDR1 is SGHRS and CDR2 is YFSETQ. V lost 4 bases to trimming and J lost 5 bases, with 12 bases between them. The CDR3 here is CASSLGQPYGYTF. The CDR3 bases are TGCGCCAGCAGCCTTGGACAGCCTTATGGCTACACCTTC.

This clonotype has a count of ten or more. J is TRBJ2-5 and V is TRBV15, with D unclear. CDR1 LNHNV and CDR2 YYDKDF come from the germline V gene (reference sequence). Trimming cost V 1 base and J 7 bases, with 7 bases left between them. This CDR3 is 12 amino acids long. The CDR3 sequence: CATSRAYWTQYF. The CDR3 nucleotides read TGTGCCACCAGCAGAGCGTACTGGACCCAGTACTTC.

This clonotype was counted at least ten times. V gene TRBV28 combines with J gene TRBJ2-1, with TRBD1 identical over 7 bases. The CDR3 has 15 amino acids. The V and J ends lost 8 bases and 7 bases, in that order; junction bases with no gene match: 14. Germline V lookup: CDR1 MDHEN, CDR2 SYDVKM. CDR3 sequence (DNA): TGTGCCAGCGACGACCAACCGGGACAGAAGAATGAGCAGTTCTTC. This encodes CASDDQPGQKNEQFF.

This clonotype was picked up many times. The chain uses TRBV4-1 and TRBJ1-1; D possibly corresponds to TRBD1 (6 bases). CDR1 is MGHRA, CDR2 YSYEKL, per germline. V dropped 0 bases and J dropped 4 bases, with 15 bases sitting between them. CDR3 length equals 16 residues. In DNA form, the CDR3 reads TGCGCCAGCAGCCAAGAAGGAACAGGGTGGCCCACTGAAGCTTTCTTT. Protein product: CASSQEGTGWPTEAFF.

This clonotype occurred many times. The V gene is TRBV2, the J gene TRBJ2-5; the D is unclear. The V gene lost 8 bases and the J gene lost 3 bases, with 4 bases spanning the gap. The CDR3 is 10 amino acids. Germline V gene sequence: CDR1 SNHLY, CDR2 FYNNEI. Written as DNA, the CDR3 is TGTGCCAGCCTAGAAGAGACCCAGTACTTC. Amino acid sequence: CASLEETQYF.

There are a few counts of this clonotype. V gene TRBV25-1 combines with J gene TRBJ1-2; 7 nucleotides align to TRBD1. After removal of 0 bases from V and 8 bases from J, the junction contained 6 bases not matched to a gene. Germline V gene data show CDR1 as MGHDK and CDR2 as SYGVNS. There are 14 residues in the CDR3. CDR3 sequence reads: CASSEYVGGAGYTF. CDR3 coding DNA: TGTGCCAGCAGTGAATATGTAGGGGGCGCGGGCTACACCTTC.

This clonotype was seen a few times. J is TRBJ2-1 and V is TRBV12-3 or TRBV12-4, with 7 nucleotides matching TRBD1. V trimming: 5 bases; J trimming: 6 bases; junction bases outside the gene matches: 13. The CDR3 consists of 16 residues. This CDR3 is CASSPPGGRRSNEQFF. The CDR3 DNA reads as TGTGCCAGCAGTCCACCAGGGGGTCGACGGTCCAATGAGCAGTTCTTC.

This clonotype came up many times. This chain joins TRBV18 and TRBJ2-1; tentatively, D is TRBD2 (6 bases). The CDR3 has 15 residues. The germline V gene encodes CDR1 KGHSH and CDR2 LQKENI. Trimming stripped 3 bases from V and 4 bases from J, with 13 bases between. This CDR3 reads CASSPGGSAYNEQFF. The CDR3, as DNA: TGTGCCAGCTCACCGGGAGGCTCGGCGTACAATGAGCAGTTCTTC.

Ten or more counts support this clonotype. J is TRBJ1-6 and V is TRBV3-1; D is unclear. The germline V gene encodes CDR1 LGHDT and CDR2 YNNKEL (reference sequence). Deletions cut 3 bases from V and 3 bases from J, with 9 bases between. CDR3 size: 15 residues. This CDR3 is CASSQNRRYNSPLHF. For the CDR3, the DNA is TGTGCCAGCAGCCAGAACCGGCGCTATAATTCACCCCTCCACTTT. The full variable domain, with the rest looked up from reference TRBV3-1 and TRBJ1-6, is DTAVSQTPKYLVTQMGNDKSIKCEQNLGHDTMYWYKQDSKKFLKIMFSYNNKELIINETVPNRFSPKSPDKAHLNLHINSLELGDSAVYFCASSQNRRYNSPLHFGNGTRLTVT.

This clonotype was recorded many times. The chain combines TRBV7-2 with TRBJ2-2; perhaps TRBD1 as D (8 bases). CDR3 length: 15 amino acids. CDR1 and CDR2 from the germline V gene are SGHTA and FQGNSA. V lost 2 bases and J 7 bases, leaving 14 bases between the germline ends. DNA for the CDR3: TGTGCCAGCAGCTTAAACAGGGGGGGAAACGGGGAGCTGTTTTTT. Protein sequence: CASSLNRGGNGELFF. The complete variable domain, with remaining parts taken from reference TRBV7-2 and TRBJ2-2, reads GAGVSQSPSNKVTEKGKDVELRCDPISGHTALYWYRQSLGQGLEFLIYFQGNSAPDKSGLPSDRFSAERTGGSVSTLTIQRTQQEDSAVYLCASSLNRGGNGELFFGEGSRLTVL.

This clonotype was observed many times. V is TRBV12-3 or TRBV12-4 and J is TRBJ2-2, with D possibly being TRBD1 or TRBD2 (6 bases each). V was shortened by 1 base and J by 5 bases, with 17 bases between the two germline ends. The CDR3 extends over 17 amino acids. Here the CDR3 reads CASSLGTGRRETGELFF. Written as DNA, the CDR3 is TGTGCCAGCAGTTTAGGAACAGGGAGGAGGGAGACCGGGGAGCTGTTTTTT.

The table lists this clonotype with many counts. The chain is built from TRBV30 and TRBJ2-1; no clear D gene. CDR1 and CDR2 (germline): GTSNPN, SVGIG (reference sequence). V was cut by 1 base and J by 9 bases, with 16 bases left in between. This CDR3 is built from 14 residues. The CDR3 loop reads CAWSEHLVSPEQFF. The CDR3 region has the DNA TGTGCCTGGAGTGAACATTTAGTGAGCCCTGAGCAGTTCTTC.

This clonotype was seen a handful of times. The chain recombines TRBV11-2 with TRBJ1-4; D unclear. CDR3 length equals 16 residues. V was pared by 3 bases and J by 8 bases, with 19 bases between. Germline CDR1 and CDR2: SGHAT and FQNNGV. CDR3 bases: TGTGCCAGCAGCTTGGAAGGAAGTCGACTATGGGAAAAACTGTTTTTT. Its protein is CASSLEGSRLWEKLFF.

The genes are TRBV24-1 and TRBJ2-1; TRBD1 aligns across 7 bases. The CDR3 covers 14 residues. Germline assignment: CDR1 KGHDR and CDR2 SFDVKD. With V trimmed by 10 bases and J by 6 bases, 11 bases remained unmatched. The CDR3 DNA reads TGTGCCACGGACCGGGACCAGGGGGTCAATGAGCAGTTCTTC. This codes for CATDRDQGVNEQFF.

This chain uses TRBV19 with TRBJ2-2, with D perhaps being TRBD1 or TRBD2 (5 bases each). CDR3 length: 14 amino acids. V gave up 2 bases and J gave up 4 bases, with 8 bases separating them. Germline V CDR1 and CDR2: LNHDA, SQIVND (reference sequence). The CDR3 loop reads CASSIFGGTGELFF. The DNA for the CDR3 is TGTGCCAGTAGTATATTTGGGGGCACCGGGGAGCTGTTTTTT.